The 4 T cell receptor beta chains below come from one sample, sequenced in a study of cytomegalovirus exposure and HLA in healthy donors. Primers: 60 Vbeta forward and 13 Jbeta reverse. Profiling relied on immunoSEQ multiplex PCR, and the TCRdb table lists in-frame clones only, not all of them. The repertoire holds over 30,000 clones, with 65% to 75% as singletons. The sequenced material came from PBMCs. The receptors come from a man aged 35 to 55 in good health and CMV-seropositive.

The rearrangement joins TRBV2 to TRBJ1-4, with D perhaps matching TRBD1 (5 bases). Germline V CDR1 and CDR2: SNHLY, FYNNEI. The ends were cut back, 4 bases at V and 3 bases at J, with 18 bases in the middle. The CDR3 loop spans 17 amino acids. CDR3 region: CASSVFEGGAANEKLFF. The CDR3 DNA reads as TGTGCCAGCAGTGTTTTTGAGGGAGGGGCTGCTAATGAAAAACTGTTTTTT.

Comments on this clone: One end of the junction does not line up with germline, which may come from a read error. The rearrangement uses TRBV18 and TRBJ2-7; D gene uncertain. CDR3 size: 12 residues. In germline, CDR1 is KGHSH, CDR2 LQKENI. CDR3 coding DNA: TGTGCTAGCTCATCTACAACCTACGAGCGGTACTTC. It specifies CASSSTTYERYF.

This clone was counted only a few times. The chain joins TRBV9 to TRBJ2-1, with TRBD2 matching 11 bases. Trimming removed 0 bases from V and 9 bases from J; junction bases left unmatched: 11. The CDR3 extends over 17 amino acids. CDR1 is SGDLS and CDR2 is YYNGEE in the germline V gene. CDR3 sequence: CASSVGSGGEQRSEQFF. The CDR3 nucleotides are TGTGCCAGCAGCGTAGGTAGCGGGGGGGAACAGAGGAGTGAGCAGTTCTTC.

V is TRBV29-1 and J is TRBJ2-2; no clear D. This CDR3 has 12 amino acids. CDR1 is SQVTM, CDR2 ANQGSEA, per germline. Trimming shortened V by 6 bases and J by 1 base, and 6 bases separated the two germline ends. CDR3 region: CSVYKNTGELFF. CDR3 nucleotides: TGCAGCGTGTACAAGAACACCGGGGAGCTGTTTTTT.